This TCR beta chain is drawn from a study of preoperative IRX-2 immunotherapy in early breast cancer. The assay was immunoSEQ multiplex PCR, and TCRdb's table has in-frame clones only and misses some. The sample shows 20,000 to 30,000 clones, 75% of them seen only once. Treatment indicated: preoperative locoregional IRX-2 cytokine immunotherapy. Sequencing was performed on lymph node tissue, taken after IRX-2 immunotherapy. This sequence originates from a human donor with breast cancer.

The DNA for the CDR3 is TGTGCCAGCAGCTTGGGAACTAGCGGGATCCCAGATACGCAGTATTTT. Protein sequence: CASSLGTSGIPDTQYF. The J gene is TRBJ2-3, the V gene TRBV7-4; 10 bases align to TRBD2. J lost 4 bases, V lost 3 bases, and 7 bases had no gene match. Per the germline V gene, CDR1 is SGHVT and CDR2 is SQSDAQ. This CDR3 has 16 residues.